The 17 T cell receptor beta chains listed next were all sequenced from one sample in a study of neoadjuvant nivolumab and ipilimumab in lung cancer. TCRdb's copy holds only in-frame clones and misses some; the assay was immunoSEQ multiplex PCR. The table shows roughly 28,000 clones, with 75% to 85% occurring only once. Sequencing was performed on tumor tissue, taken after neoadjuvant nivolumab, alone or with ipilimumab, at or shortly before surgery. All receptors derive from an adult with non-small cell lung cancer.

The rearrangement links TRBV4-2 to TRBJ1-6; D uncertain. The germline V and J ends were trimmed by 4 bases and 0 bases, with 7 bases remaining between them. Germline values: CDR1 LGHNA, CDR2 YNFKEQ. This CDR3 is 15 amino acids long. CDR3 loop: CASSPSYSYNSPLHF. For the CDR3, the DNA is TGTGCCAGCAGCCCCAGTTACTCCTATAATTCACCCCTCCACTTT.

This rearrangement joins TRBV29-1 to TRBJ2-3, with 7 bases fitting TRBD1. Per the germline V gene, CDR1 is SQVTM and CDR2 is ANQGSEA. The CDR3 runs 13 residues. J lost 3 bases, V lost 5 bases, and 5 bases had no gene match. CDR3 sequence reads: CSVPGQLTDTQYF. CDR3 DNA: TGCAGCGTTCCGGGACAGCTTACAGATACGCAGTATTTT.

J is TRBJ1-2 and V is TRBV28; tentative D call: TRBD1 (5 bases). CDR1 and CDR2 from the germline V gene are MDHEN and SYDVKM. V lost 5 bases to trimming and J lost 4 bases, with 14 bases between them. The CDR3 has 14 amino acids. CDR3 region: CASSRRGVGYGYTF. For the CDR3, the DNA is TGTGCCAGCAGTCGAAGAGGGGTAGGCTATGGCTACACCTTC.

This clone appeared once. The genes are TRBV7-9 and TRBJ1-1; 10 bases agree with TRBD1. V shed 5 bases and J 5 bases; nucleotides not matched to a gene: 5. Germline loops: CDR1 SEHNR, CDR2 FQNEAQ (reference sequence). The length of the CDR3 is 14 residues. Here the CDR3 reads CASSDRGPGTEAFF. The CDR3 DNA reads as TGTGCCAGCAGCGACAGGGGGCCGGGTACTGAAGCTTTCTTT.

The count of this clone is one. V gene TRBV6-1 combines with J gene TRBJ1-5; maybe TRBD1 (5 bases). The V gene's germline CDR1 is MNHNS and CDR2 SASEGT. The ends were cut back, 7 bases at V and 3 bases at J, with 16 bases in the middle. CDR3 length: 15 residues. The chain's CDR3 is CASTHRGRDNQPQHF. The CDR3 nucleotides read TGTGCCAGCACTCACCGGGGCAGGGACAATCAGCCCCAGCATTTT.

The CDR3 spells CASSAGTSGVETQYF. CDR3 in DNA: TGTGCCAGCAGCGCCGGGACTAGCGGGGTGGAGACCCAGTACTTC. This chain links TRBV9 with TRBJ2-5; 13 nucleotides align to TRBD2. The germline CDR1 and CDR2 sequences are SGDLS and YYNGEE. The CDR3 sequence is 15 residues long. Trimming removed 3 bases from V and 5 bases from J; junction bases left unmatched: 4.

The chain employs TRBV7-8 and TRBJ2-2; possibly TRBD2 for D (5 bases). Deletions cut 3 bases from V and 5 bases from J, with 16 bases between. The CDR3 runs to 16 residues. From germline, CDR1 is SGHVS and CDR2 FQNEAQ. The CDR3 coding sequence is TGTGCCAGCAGCTTTACCCCCCGGGATAATACCGGGGAGCTGTTTTTT. Translating it yields CASSFTPRDNTGELFF.

The chain uses TRBV6-5 and TRBJ1-5; D is unclear. This CDR3 has 12 residues. Germline V CDR1 and CDR2: MNHEY, SVGAGI. The V end was cut by 7 bases, the J end by 4 bases, with 8 bases between. The CDR3 bases are TGTGCCAGCAAGACGGGGAATCAGCCCCAGCATTTT. This encodes CASKTGNQPQHF.

This CDR3 is CASSQAQGDQKLFF. The CDR3 nucleotides read TGCGCCAGCAGCCAAGCACAGGGGGACCAAAAACTGTTTTTT. The chain is built from TRBV4-1 and TRBJ1-4, with 8 bases identical to TRBD1. From germline, CDR1 is MGHRA and CDR2 YSYEKL. The V segment lost 1 base and the J segment 9 bases; nucleotides outside the gene matches: 4. The CDR3 consists of 14 residues.

This chain uses TRBV6-6 with TRBJ2-5; TRBD2 matches 7 bases. After removal of 6 bases from V and 5 bases from J, the junction contained 9 bases not matched to a gene. The CDR3 runs to 14 residues. The germline CDR1 and CDR2 sequences are MNHNY and SVGAGI (reference sequence). CDR3 nucleotides: TGTGCCAGCAGACCCCCGGGGGGTTCGGAGACCCAGTACTTC. This encodes CASRPPGGSETQYF.

The J gene is TRBJ2-7, the V gene TRBV9; D is unclear. Germline CDR1 is SGDLS and CDR2 is YYNGEE. CDR3 size: 17 residues. The V end was cut by 0 bases, the J end by 3 bases, with 19 bases between. CDR3 in amino acids: CASSVAAADRSFYEQYF. CDR3 nucleotides: TGTGCCAGCAGCGTAGCCGCGGCGGACCGATCTTTCTACGAGCAGTACTTC.

The count of this clone is one. V gene TRBV9 combines with J gene TRBJ2-7; D is unresolved. The germline gives CDR1 SGDLS, CDR2 YYNGEE. The V end lost 0 bases, the J end lost 6 bases, and 16 bases lay between the germline ends. The CDR3 is 15 amino acids. The CDR3 protein is CASSVGATAGREQYF. CDR3 in DNA: TGTGCCAGCAGCGTAGGGGCCACGGCAGGTCGCGAGCAGTACTTC.

The chain recombines TRBV7-2 with TRBJ2-1; D may be TRBD2 (6 bases). CDR1 and CDR2 (germline): SGHTA, FQGNSA. The length of the CDR3 is 14 residues. V dropped 5 bases and J dropped 4 bases, with 12 bases sitting between them. The CDR3 protein is CASSQGSGYNEQFF. CDR3 sequence (DNA): TGTGCCAGCAGCCAAGGTAGCGGTTACAATGAGCAGTTCTTC.

The V gene is TRBV7-6, the J gene TRBJ1-6; D gene ambiguous. V was shortened by 5 bases and J by 8 bases, with 13 bases between the two germline ends. CDR1 and CDR2 from the germline V gene are SGHVS and FNYEAQ. This CDR3 is 14 amino acids long. CDR3 amino acids: CASSPGPSYSPLHF. CDR3 nucleotides: TGTGCCAGCAGCCCCGGACCTTCCTATTCACCCCTCCACTTT.

The V gene is TRBV5-6, the J gene TRBJ2-7; 8 bases line up with TRBD2. Trimming cost V 1 base and J 4 bases; bases outside gene matches: 7. The CDR3 has 15 residues. The germline CDR1 and CDR2 sequences are SGHDT and YYEEEE. The CDR3 loop is CASSLRGGYGYEQYF. The DNA of the CDR3 is TGTGCCAGCAGCTTGCGGGGGGGGTATGGGTACGAGCAGTACTTC.

This chain connects TRBV5-1 to TRBJ2-6; D unresolved. V dropped 5 bases and J dropped 4 bases, with 13 bases sitting between them. From germline, CDR1 is SGHRS and CDR2 YFSETQ. This CDR3 contains 15 residues. The CDR3 sequence: CASSSSFPGANVLTF. In DNA, the CDR3 is TGCGCCAGCAGTTCCTCTTTCCCAGGGGCCAACGTCCTGACTTTC.

This chain connects TRBV4-3 to TRBJ2-3; a possible D gene is TRBD1 (5 bases). Germline lookup yields CDR1 LGHNA and CDR2 YSLEER. The CDR3 runs to 14 residues. With 4 bases removed from V and 1 base from J, the gap between germline ends came to 9 bases. CDR3 loop: CASSPDTGTDTQYF. As DNA, the CDR3 is TGCGCCAGCAGCCCGGACACCGGCACAGATACGCAGTATTTT.